These 17 T cell receptor beta chains originate from one sample sequenced in a study of cytomegalovirus exposure and HLA in healthy donors. TCRdb's table, derived via immunoSEQ multiplex PCR, lists solely in-frame clones and lacks some. Seen here are roughly 260,000 clones, approximately 87% observed once, and the top ten hold about 3%. Sequencing input: PBMCs. The receptors were gathered from a man aged 18 to 29 in good health and CMV-seronegative.

This sequence joins TRBV7-9 and TRBJ2-7, with 7 bases fitting TRBD1. Germline V lookup: CDR1 SEHNR, CDR2 FQNEAQ (reference sequence). The CDR3 consists of 14 residues. The junction had 10 bases not matched to a gene; V was cut back by 5 bases and J by 6 bases. The chain's CDR3 is CASSPRQGGGEQYF. DNA for the CDR3: TGTGCCAGCAGCCCCAGACAGGGTGGAGGCGAGCAGTACTTC. The full variable domain, rest sourced from reference TRBV7-9 and TRBJ2-7, is DTGVSQNPRHKITKRGQNVTFRCDPISEHNRLYWYRQTLGQGPEFLTYFQNEAQLEKSRLLSDRFSAERPKGSFSTLEIQRTEQGDSAMYLCASSPRQGGGEQYFGPGTRLTVT.

The V call is TRBV7-3, the J call TRBJ2-2; 8 bases map to TRBD2. The CDR3 consists of 15 residues. From germline, CDR1 is SGHTA and CDR2 FQGTGA. The J segment lost 4 bases and the V segment lost 5 bases, leaving 6 bases of the junction unmatched. The CDR3 sequence: CASSPRAGGTGELFF. The CDR3 region has the DNA TGTGCCAGCAGCCCCCGGGCGGGAGGCACCGGGGAGCTGTTTTTT.

This rearrangement joins TRBV25-1 to TRBJ2-5, with a tentative D call TRBD2 (5 bases). The germline V gene encodes CDR1 MGHDK and CDR2 SYGVNS. Deletions cut 8 bases from V and 10 bases from J, with 14 bases between. CDR3 length equals 11 residues. The CDR3 sequence: CASYRNGDQYF. Written as DNA, the CDR3 is TGTGCCAGCTACCGAAACGGGGACCAGTACTTC.

The chain carries TRBV28 and TRBJ2-1; D not resolved. Germline lookup yields CDR1 MDHEN and CDR2 SYDVKM. This CDR3 spans 14 amino acids. The V gene lost 6 bases and the J gene lost 5 bases, with 14 bases spanning the gap. The CDR3 coding sequence is TGTGCCAGCAGGGAGAGAGCTAGGAACAATGAGCAGTTCTTC. Its translation is CASRERARNNEQFF.

V gene TRBV27 combines with J gene TRBJ2-7; TRBD1 aligns across 9 bases. The V gene end was trimmed by 11 bases and the J gene end by 6 bases; junction bases not matched to a gene: 14. This CDR3 spans 14 amino acids. Germline-derived CDR1 and CDR2 are MNHEY and SMNVEV (reference sequence). CDR3 in amino acids: CASRDPGQGSEQYF. The DNA of the CDR3 is TGTGCCTCAAGGGATCCGGGACAGGGATCCGAGCAGTACTTC.

The V gene is TRBV4-1, the J gene TRBJ2-7; maybe TRBD2 (6 bases). Germline CDR1 MGHRA, CDR2 YSYEKL. This CDR3 has 15 amino acids. V was trimmed by 5 bases and J by 3 bases, leaving 17 bases between them. The CDR3 sequence: CASSSHPGLNYEQYF. CDR3 sequence (DNA): TGCGCCAGCAGCTCCCACCCGGGACTCAACTACGAGCAGTACTTC.

The chain links TRBV5-6 to TRBJ1-4; D remains unclear. Per the germline V gene, CDR1 is SGHDT and CDR2 is YYEEEE. This CDR3 is 14 amino acids long. The ends were cut back, 2 bases at V and 7 bases at J, with 12 bases in the middle. CDR3: CASSFIPAGEKLFF. In nucleotides, the CDR3 is TGTGCCAGCAGCTTCATCCCCGCGGGTGAAAAACTGTTTTTT.

This chain uses TRBV7-9 with TRBJ2-1; D might be TRBD1 (6 bases). Germline V gene lookup returns CDR1 SEHNR and CDR2 FQNEAQ (reference sequence). Trimming took off 8 bases at V and 1 base at J, with 9 bases between the two ends. This CDR3 contains 13 residues. The CDR3 here is CASSRGSYNEQFF. The CDR3 DNA sequence: TGTGCCAGCTCTAGGGGGTCCTACAATGAGCAGTTCTTC.

V usage is TRBV27 and J usage is TRBJ2-2; a possible D gene is TRBD1 (6 bases). V shed 2 bases and J shed 3 bases, with 16 bases lying between them. CDR3 size: 17 residues. Germline V lookup: CDR1 MNHEY, CDR2 SMNVEV (reference sequence). The CDR3 DNA reads as TGTGCCAGCAGTTTACAAACTTGGGGGCGAGACACCGGGGAGCTGTTTTTT. Protein: CASSLQTWGRDTGELFF.

The J gene is TRBJ1-1, the V gene TRBV5-4; no definite D call. V was clipped by 4 bases and J by 3 bases, with 10 bases between them. The CDR3 runs 13 residues. CDR1 is SGHNT and CDR2 is YYREEE in the germline V gene (reference sequence). As DNA, the CDR3 is TGTGCCAGCAGCAGCGGGCCCGACACTGAAGCTTTCTTT. It translates to CASSSGPDTEAFF.

This rearrangement joins TRBV27 to TRBJ1-4; D unresolved. The V end was cut by 3 bases, the J end by 8 bases, with 16 bases between. The CDR3 has 15 amino acids. CDR1 and CDR2 (germline): MNHEY, SMNVEV (reference sequence). The CDR3 region is CASSFTFRRWEKLFF. DNA for the CDR3: TGTGCCAGCAGTTTTACTTTTCGGCGGTGGGAAAAACTGTTTTTT.

This clone was counted between two and nine times. The chain's CDR3 is CASSQDDTYEQYF. CDR3 coding DNA: TGCGCCAGCAGCCAAGACGACACCTACGAGCAGTACTTC. This chain joins TRBV4-3 and TRBJ2-7; D ambiguous. The CDR3 contains 13 residues. In germline, CDR1 is LGHNA, CDR2 YSLEER. Trimming pared 0 bases from V and 2 bases from J, leaving 5 bases between.

This clone has more than one count but fewer than ten. V gene TRBV5-4 combines with J gene TRBJ1-2; no definite D call. The CDR3 runs to 13 residues. Germline lookup yields CDR1 SGHNT and CDR2 YYREEE (reference sequence). The V end was cut by 0 bases, the J end by 7 bases, with 10 bases between. CDR3 nucleotide sequence: TGTGCCAGCAGCTTGGAACCGTCGAGTGGCTACACCTTC. It specifies CASSLEPSSGYTF.

J is TRBJ2-4 and V is TRBV2; D unclear. Trimming took 7 bases from V and 0 from J, leaving 16 bases between them. In germline, CDR1 is SNHLY, CDR2 FYNNEI. The CDR3 runs 16 residues. CDR3 loop: CASTVDIHLAKNIQYF. CDR3 in DNA: TGTGCCAGCACCGTTGACATACACCTAGCCAAAAACATTCAGTACTTC.

J is TRBJ2-7 and V is TRBV7-3; no clear D gene. CDR3 length: 13 residues. Germline loops: CDR1 SGHTA, CDR2 FQGTGA. Deletions cut 2 bases from V and 3 bases from J, with 8 bases between. CDR3: CASSLGLNYEQYF. The CDR3 nucleotides read TGTGCCAGCAGCTTAGGTCTAAACTACGAGCAGTACTTC.

This chain connects TRBV19 to TRBJ2-7, with 7 nucleotides matching TRBD2. The germline V gene has CDR1 LNHDA and CDR2 SQIVND (reference sequence). Losses at the gene ends were 2 bases for V and 1 base for J; bases not matched to a gene: 2. The CDR3 is 14 amino acids. The CDR3 is CASSIKRESYEQYF. The CDR3 DNA sequence: TGTGCCAGTAGTATAAAGCGGGAATCCTACGAGCAGTACTTC.

The V call is TRBV7-8, the J call TRBJ1-1; D call uncertain. This CDR3 comprises 16 residues. With 0 bases removed from V and 0 bases from J, the gap between germline ends came to 11 bases. Per germline, CDR1 SGHVS and CDR2 FQNEAQ. CDR3 sequence (DNA): TGTGCCAGCAGCTTAGCGCGTGAGACACTGAACACTGAAGCTTTCTTT. It encodes CASSLARETLNTEAFF.